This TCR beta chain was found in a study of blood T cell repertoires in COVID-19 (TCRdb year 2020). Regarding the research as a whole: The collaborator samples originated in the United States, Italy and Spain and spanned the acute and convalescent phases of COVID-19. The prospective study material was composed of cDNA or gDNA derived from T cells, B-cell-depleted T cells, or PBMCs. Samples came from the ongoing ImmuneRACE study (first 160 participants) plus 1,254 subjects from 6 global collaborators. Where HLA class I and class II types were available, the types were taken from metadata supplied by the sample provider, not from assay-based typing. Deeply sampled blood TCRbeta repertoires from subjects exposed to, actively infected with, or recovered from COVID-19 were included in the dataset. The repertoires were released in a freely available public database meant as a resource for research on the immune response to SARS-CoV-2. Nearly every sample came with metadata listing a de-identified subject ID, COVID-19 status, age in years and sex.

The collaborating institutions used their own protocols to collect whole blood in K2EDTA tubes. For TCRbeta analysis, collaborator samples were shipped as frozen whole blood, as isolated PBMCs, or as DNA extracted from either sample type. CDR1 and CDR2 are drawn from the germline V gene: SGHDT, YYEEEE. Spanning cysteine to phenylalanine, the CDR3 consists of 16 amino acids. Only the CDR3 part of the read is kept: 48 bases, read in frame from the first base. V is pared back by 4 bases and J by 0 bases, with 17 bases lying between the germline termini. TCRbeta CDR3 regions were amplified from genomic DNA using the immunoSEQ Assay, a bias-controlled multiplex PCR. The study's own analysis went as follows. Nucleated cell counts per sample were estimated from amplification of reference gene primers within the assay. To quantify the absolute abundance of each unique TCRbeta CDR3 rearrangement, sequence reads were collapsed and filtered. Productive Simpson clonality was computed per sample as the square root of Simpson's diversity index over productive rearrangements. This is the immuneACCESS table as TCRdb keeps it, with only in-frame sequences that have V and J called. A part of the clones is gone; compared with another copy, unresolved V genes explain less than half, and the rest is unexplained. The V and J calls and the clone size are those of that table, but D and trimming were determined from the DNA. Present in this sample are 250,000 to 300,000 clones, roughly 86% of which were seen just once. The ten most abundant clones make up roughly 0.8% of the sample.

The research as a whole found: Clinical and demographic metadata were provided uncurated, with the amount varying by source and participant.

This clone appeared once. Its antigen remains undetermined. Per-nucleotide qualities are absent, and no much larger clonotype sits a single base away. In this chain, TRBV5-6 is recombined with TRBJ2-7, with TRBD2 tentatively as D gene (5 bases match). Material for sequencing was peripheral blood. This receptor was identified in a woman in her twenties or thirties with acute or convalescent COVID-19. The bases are TGTGCCAGCAGCCCCGTGGGATCGGGGAGCTCCTACGAGCAGTACTTC. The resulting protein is CASSPVGSGSSYEQYF.